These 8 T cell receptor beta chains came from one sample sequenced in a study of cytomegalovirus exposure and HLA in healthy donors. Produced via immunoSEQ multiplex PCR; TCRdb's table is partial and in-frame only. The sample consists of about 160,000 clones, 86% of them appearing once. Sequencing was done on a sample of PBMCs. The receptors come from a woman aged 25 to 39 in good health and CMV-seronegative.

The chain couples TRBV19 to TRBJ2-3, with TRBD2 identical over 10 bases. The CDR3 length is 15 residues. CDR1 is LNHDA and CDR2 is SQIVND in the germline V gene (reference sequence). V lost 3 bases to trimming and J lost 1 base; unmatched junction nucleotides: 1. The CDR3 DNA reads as TGTGCCAGTAGTATTGGGACTAGCGGCACAGATACGCAGTATTTT. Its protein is CASSIGTSGTDTQYF.

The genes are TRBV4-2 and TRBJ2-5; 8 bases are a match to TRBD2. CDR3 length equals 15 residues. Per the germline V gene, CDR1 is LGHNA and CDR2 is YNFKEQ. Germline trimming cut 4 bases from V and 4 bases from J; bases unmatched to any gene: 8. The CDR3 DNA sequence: TGTGCCAGCAGCCGACCGGGACTAGTAGCAGAGACCCAGTACTTC. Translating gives CASSRPGLVAETQYF.

CDR3 coding DNA: TGTGCCAGCAGCGCAGCGGACAGGGGGCGCTGGGATACGCAGTATTTT. It encodes CASSAADRGRWDTQYF. The rearrangement links TRBV9 to TRBJ2-3, with TRBD1 matching over 11 bases. Germline assignment: CDR1 SGDLS and CDR2 YYNGEE. The CDR3 consists of 16 residues. Unmatched junction bases numbered 9, after V lost 3 bases and J lost 6 bases.

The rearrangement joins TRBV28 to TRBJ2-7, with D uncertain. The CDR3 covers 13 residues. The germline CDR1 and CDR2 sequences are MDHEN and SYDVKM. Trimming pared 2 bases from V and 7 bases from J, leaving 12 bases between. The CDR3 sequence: CASSLPGEWEQYF. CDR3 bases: TGTGCCAGCAGTTTACCGGGCGAATGGGAGCAGTACTTC.

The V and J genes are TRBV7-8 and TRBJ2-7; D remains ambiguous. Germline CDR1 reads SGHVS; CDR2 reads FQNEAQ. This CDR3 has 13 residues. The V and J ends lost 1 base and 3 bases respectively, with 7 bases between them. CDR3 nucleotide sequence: TGTGCCAGCAGCTTAGAGAAGTTCTACGAGCAGTACTTC. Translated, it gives CASSLEKFYEQYF.

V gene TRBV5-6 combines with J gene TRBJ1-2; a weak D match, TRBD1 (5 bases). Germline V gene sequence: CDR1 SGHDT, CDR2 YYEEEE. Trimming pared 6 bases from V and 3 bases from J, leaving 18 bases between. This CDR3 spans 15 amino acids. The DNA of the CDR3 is TGTGCCAGCACCGCGTTCACAGGTATAGACTATGGCTACACCTTC. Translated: CASTAFTGIDYGYTF.

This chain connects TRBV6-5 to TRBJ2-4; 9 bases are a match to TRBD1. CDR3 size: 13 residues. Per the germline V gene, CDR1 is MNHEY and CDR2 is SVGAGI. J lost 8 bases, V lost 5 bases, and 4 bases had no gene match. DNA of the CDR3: TGTGCCAGCAGTACGGGACAGGGATACATTCAGTACTTC. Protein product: CASSTGQGYIQYF.

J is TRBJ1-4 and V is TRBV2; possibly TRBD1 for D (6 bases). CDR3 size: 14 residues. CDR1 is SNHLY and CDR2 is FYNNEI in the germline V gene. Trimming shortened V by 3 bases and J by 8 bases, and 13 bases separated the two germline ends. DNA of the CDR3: TGTGCCAGCAGTGATCGGGGGCGAAACGAAAAACTGTTTTTT. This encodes CASSDRGRNEKLFF.